This T cell receptor beta chain was observed in a study of chemoradiotherapy in HPV16-positive cancers. Study outcomes and limitations: During treatment, candidate HPV-specific clones and E7-related motifs expanded in tumor. Functional assays defining HPV-specific T cells used only two HPV16-positive patients.

Sequenced by immunoSEQ multiplex PCR; TCRdb stores in-frame clones only, minus some. This sample has about 24,000 clones, with roughly nine tenths found just once. Repeated repertoire sampling spanned the course of chemoradiotherapy. A note on this clone: What it binds is unknown.

CDR1 is SGHDT and CDR2 is YYEEEE in the germline V gene. The V end was cut by 0 bases, the J end by 0 bases, with 13 bases between. The CDR3 consists of 16 residues. V usage is TRBV5-6 and J usage is TRBJ2-7; a weak D match, TRBD2 (6 bases). The receptor's source is a human donor with HPV-associated anogenital cancer. Sample: blood, taken from a patient who underwent chemoradiotherapy. CDR3 DNA sequence: TGTGCCAGCAGCTTGGAAGGAGGGGATAGCTCCTACGAGCAGTACTTC. It translates to CASSLEGGDSSYEQYF.